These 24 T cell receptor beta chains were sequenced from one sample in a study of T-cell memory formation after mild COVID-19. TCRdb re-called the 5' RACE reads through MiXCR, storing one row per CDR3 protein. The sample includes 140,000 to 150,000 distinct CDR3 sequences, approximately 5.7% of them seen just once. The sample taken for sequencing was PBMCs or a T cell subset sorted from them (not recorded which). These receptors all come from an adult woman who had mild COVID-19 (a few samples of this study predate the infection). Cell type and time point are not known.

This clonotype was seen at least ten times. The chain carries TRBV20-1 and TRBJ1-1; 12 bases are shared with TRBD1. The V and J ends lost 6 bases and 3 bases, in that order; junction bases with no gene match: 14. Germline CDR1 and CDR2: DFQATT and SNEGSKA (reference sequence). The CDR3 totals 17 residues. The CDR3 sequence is CSALMFGTGGVDTEAFF. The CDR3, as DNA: TGCAGTGCCCTTATGTTCGGGACAGGGGGCGTAGACACTGAAGCTTTCTTT.

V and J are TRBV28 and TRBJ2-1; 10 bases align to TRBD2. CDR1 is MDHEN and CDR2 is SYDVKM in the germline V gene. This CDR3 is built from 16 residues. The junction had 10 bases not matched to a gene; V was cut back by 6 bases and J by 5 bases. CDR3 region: CASRDRLAGADNEQFF. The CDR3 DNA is TGTGCCAGCAGAGACCGTCTAGCGGGGGCTGACAATGAGCAGTTCTTC.

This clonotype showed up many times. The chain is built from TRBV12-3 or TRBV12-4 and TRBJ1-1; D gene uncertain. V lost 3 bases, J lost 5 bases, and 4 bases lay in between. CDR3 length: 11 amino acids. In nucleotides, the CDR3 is TGTGCCAGCAGTTTCCGGACTGAAGCTTTCTTT. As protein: CASSFRTEAFF.

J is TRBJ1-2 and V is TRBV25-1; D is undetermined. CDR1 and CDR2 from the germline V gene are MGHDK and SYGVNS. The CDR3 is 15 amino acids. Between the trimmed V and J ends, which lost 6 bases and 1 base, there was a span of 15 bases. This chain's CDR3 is CASRRRDYLNYGYTF. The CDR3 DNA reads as TGTGCCAGCAGGAGGAGGGATTACCTTAACTATGGCTACACCTTC.

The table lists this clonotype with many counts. CDR3 sequence reads: CASSVRRGGVGPDTQYF. DNA for the CDR3: TGTGCCAGCAGTGTCCGGAGGGGGGGCGTCGGGCCAGATACGCAGTATTTT. The chain combines TRBV7-6 with TRBJ2-3, with TRBD2 as a possible D gene (7 bases). The CDR3 has 17 residues. The ends were cut back, 6 bases at V and 4 bases at J, with 23 bases in the middle. In germline, CDR1 is SGHVS, CDR2 FNYEAQ.

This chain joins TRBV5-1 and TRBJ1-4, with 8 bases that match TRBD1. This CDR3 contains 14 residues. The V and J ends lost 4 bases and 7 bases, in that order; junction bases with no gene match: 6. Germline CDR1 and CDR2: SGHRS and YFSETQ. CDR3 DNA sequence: TGCGCCAGCAGCGATCCAGGGGGCGGTGAAAAACTGTTTTTT. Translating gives CASSDPGGGEKLFF.

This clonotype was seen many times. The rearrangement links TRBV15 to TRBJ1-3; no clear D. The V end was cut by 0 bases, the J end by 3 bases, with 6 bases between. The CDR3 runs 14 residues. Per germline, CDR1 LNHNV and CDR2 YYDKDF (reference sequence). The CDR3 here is CATSRDAGGNTIYF. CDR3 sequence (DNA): TGTGCCACCAGCAGAGATGCGGGTGGAAACACCATATATTTT.

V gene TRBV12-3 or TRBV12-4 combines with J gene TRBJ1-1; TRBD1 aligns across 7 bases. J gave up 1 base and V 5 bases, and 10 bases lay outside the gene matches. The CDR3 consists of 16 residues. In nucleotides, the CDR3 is TGTGCCAGCAGTACCATCCCTGGGACAGAGAACACTGAAGCTTTCTTT. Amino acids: CASSTIPGTENTEAFF.

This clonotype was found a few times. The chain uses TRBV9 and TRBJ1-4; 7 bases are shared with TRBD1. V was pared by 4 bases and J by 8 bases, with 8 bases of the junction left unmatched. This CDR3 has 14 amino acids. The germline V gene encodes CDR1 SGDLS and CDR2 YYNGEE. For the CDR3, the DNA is TGTGCCAGCAGCCGTCGACAGGGAGGGGAAAAACTGTTTTTT. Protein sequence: CASSRRQGGEKLFF.

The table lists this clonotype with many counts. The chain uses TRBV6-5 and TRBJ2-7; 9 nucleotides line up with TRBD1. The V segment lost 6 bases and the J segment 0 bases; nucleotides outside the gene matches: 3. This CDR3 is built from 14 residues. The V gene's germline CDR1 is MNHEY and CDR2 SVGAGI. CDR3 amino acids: CASRGTGSSYEQYF. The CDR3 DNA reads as TGTGCCAGCAGAGGGACAGGGAGCTCCTACGAGCAGTACTTC.

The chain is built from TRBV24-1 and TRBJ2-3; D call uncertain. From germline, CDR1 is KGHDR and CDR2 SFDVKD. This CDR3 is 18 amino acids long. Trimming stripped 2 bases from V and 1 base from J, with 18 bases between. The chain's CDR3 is CATSDSNIQALGTDTQYF. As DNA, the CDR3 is TGTGCCACCAGTGATTCCAACATTCAGGCGTTGGGCACAGATACGCAGTATTTT.

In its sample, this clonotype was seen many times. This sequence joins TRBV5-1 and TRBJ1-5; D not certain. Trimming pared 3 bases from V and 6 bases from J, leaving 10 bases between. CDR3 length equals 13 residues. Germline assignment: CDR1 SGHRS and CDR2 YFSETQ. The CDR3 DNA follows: TGCGCCAGCAGCTCTGTCTTCGGTCAGCCCCAGCATTTT. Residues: CASSSVFGQPQHF.

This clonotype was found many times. This CDR3 reads CASSQPAASGEKLFF. The CDR3, as DNA: TGCGCCAGCAGCCAACCTGCCGCCTCAGGGGAAAAACTGTTTTTT. The rearrangement links TRBV4-1 to TRBJ1-4; maybe TRBD1 (5 bases). The CDR3 spans 15 residues. The germline CDR1 and CDR2 sequences are MGHRA and YSYEKL. V shed 2 bases and J shed 8 bases, with 15 bases lying between them.

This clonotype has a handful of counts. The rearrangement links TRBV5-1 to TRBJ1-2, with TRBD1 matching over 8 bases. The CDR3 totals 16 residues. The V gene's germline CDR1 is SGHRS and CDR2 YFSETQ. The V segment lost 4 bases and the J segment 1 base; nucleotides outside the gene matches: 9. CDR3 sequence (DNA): TGCGCCAGCAGCCTCTGGACAGGGCCCAATAACTATGGCTACACCTTC. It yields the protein CASSLWTGPNNYGYTF.

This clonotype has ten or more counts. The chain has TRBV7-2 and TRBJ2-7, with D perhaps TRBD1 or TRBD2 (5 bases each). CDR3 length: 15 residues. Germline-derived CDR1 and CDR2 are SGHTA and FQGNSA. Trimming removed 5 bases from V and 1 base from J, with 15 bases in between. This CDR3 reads CASSKQMGVSYEQYF. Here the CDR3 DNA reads TGTGCCAGCAGCAAACAAATGGGGGTATCCTACGAGCAGTACTTC.

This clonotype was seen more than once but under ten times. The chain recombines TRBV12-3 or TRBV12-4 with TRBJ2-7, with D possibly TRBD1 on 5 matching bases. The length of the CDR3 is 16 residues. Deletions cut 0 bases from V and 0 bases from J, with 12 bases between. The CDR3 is CASSLADTASSYEQYF. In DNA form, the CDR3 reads TGTGCCAGCAGTTTAGCGGACACAGCGAGCTCCTACGAGCAGTACTTC.

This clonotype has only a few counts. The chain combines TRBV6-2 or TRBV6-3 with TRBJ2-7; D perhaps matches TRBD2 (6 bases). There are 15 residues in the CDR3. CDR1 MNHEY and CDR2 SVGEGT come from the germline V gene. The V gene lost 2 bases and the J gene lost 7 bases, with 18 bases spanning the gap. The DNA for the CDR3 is TGTGCCAGCAGTTACACCGCGGGACCCTACGGAGAGCAGTACTTC. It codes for CASSYTAGPYGEQYF.

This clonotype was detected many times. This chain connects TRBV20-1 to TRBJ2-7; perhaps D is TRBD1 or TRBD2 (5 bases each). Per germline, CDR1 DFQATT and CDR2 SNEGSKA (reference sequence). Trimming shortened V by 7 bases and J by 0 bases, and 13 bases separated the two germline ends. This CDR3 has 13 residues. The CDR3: CSVRPGTSYEQYF. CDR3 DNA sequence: TGCAGTGTGCGGCCCGGGACCTCCTACGAGCAGTACTTC.

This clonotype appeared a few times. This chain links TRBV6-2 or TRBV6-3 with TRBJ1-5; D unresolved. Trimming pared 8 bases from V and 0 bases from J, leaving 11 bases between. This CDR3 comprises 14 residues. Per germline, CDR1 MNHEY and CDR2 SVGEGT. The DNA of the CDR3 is TGTGCCAGCCGGAAGAATAATAGCAATCAGCCCCAGCATTTT. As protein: CASRKNNSNQPQHF.

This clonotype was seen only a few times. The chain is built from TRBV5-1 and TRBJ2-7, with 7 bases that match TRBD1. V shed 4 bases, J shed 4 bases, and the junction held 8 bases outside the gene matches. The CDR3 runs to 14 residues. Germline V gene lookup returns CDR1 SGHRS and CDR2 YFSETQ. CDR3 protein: CASSRGTEKYEQYF. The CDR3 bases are TGCGCCAGCAGCAGAGGGACAGAGAAATACGAGCAGTACTTC.

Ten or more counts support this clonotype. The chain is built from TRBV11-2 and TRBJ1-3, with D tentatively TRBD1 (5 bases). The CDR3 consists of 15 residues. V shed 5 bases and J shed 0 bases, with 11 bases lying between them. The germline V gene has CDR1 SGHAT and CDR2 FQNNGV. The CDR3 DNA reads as TGTGCCAGCAGCGGCCAGGGCCTCTCTGGAAACACCATATATTTT. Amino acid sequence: CASSGQGLSGNTIYF.

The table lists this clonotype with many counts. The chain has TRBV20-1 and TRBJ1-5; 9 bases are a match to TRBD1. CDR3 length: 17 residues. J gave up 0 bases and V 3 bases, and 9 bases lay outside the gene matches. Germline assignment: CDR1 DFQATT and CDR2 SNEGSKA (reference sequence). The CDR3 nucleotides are TGCAGTGCTAGTGATCGCGACAGGGGGTATAGCAATCAGCCCCAGCATTTT. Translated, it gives CSASDRDRGYSNQPQHF.

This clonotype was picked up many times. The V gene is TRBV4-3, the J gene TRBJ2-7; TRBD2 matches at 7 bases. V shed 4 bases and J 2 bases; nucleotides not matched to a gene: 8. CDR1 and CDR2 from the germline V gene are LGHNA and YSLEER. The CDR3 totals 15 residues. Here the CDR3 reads CASSRVLAAPYEQYF. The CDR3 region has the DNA TGCGCCAGCAGCCGGGTCCTAGCGGCCCCCTACGAGCAGTACTTC.

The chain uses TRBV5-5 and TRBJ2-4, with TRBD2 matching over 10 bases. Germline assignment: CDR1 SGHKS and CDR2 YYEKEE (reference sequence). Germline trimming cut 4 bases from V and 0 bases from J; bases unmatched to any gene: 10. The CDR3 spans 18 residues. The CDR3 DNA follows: TGTGCCAGCAGCCTTCTAGCGGGGGACCCTTCAGCCAAAAACATTCAGTACTTC. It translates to CASSLLAGDPSAKNIQYF.